Listed below are T cell receptor beta chains from one sample, sequenced in a study of CD8 T cell repertoires and HIV-1 epitope variants. These receptors have no identified antigens. Generated by immunoSEQ multiplex PCR, the TCRdb table keeps only in-frame clones and is missing some. The sample lists 4,000 to 5,500 clones, roughly 67% occurring once. Sample: cultured CD8+ T cells derived from PBMCs. The receptors come from a male donor with HIV. The CDR3 runs from the conserved cysteine through the conserved F or W. The D gene is left open where the match is weak. Size tells how often a clone was seen (once, few, many) or the class of an expanded clone, and some rows leave it out.

v_gene	d_gene	j_gene	abundance	CDR3nt	CDR3aa
TRBV13	TRBD2	TRBJ2-2	.	TGTGCCAGCAGCTTAGGTTGGGCTAGCGGGAGCACCGGGGAGCTGTTTTTT	CASSLGWASGSTGELFF
TRBV5-1	.	TRBJ1-6	.	TGCGCCAGCAGCTTGAGTCCGACGGCTGTTAATTCACCCCTCCACTTT	CASSLSPTAVNSPLHF
TRBV9	.	TRBJ1-1	.	TGTGCCAGCAGCTTAGACGCCCTGAACACTGAAGCTTTCTTT	CASSLDALNTEAFF
TRBV19	.	TRBJ1-1	.	TGTGCCAGTAGCACCCTCCAAGCGATAAACACTGAAGCTTTCTTT	CASSTLQAINTEAFF
TRBV14	.	TRBJ1-2	.	TGTGCCAGCAGCAGATCTGGAAAGACCTATGGCTACACCTTC	CASSRSGKTYGYTF
TRBV4-3	.	TRBJ2-2	.	TGCGCCAGCAGCCAAGATGTGGGATCCACCGGGGAGCTGTTTTTT	CASSQDVGSTGELFF
TRBV7-3	.	TRBJ1-1	.	TGTGCCAGCAGAAAAAGTACGGGTAACACTGAAGCTTTCTTT	CASRKSTGNTEAFF
TRBV13	TRBD1	TRBJ1-5	.	TGTGCCAGCAGCTTAGGCCGGGGACAGGGTTATCAGCCCCAGCATTTT	CASSLGRGQGYQPQHF
TRBV11-1	.	TRBJ1-2	few	TGTGCCAGCAGCTCAAGATCGGTCCCGGATGGCTACACCTTC	CASSSRSVPDGYTF
TRBV5-4	.	TRBJ1-1	.	TGTGCCAGCAGCTTGGAGGGACAGAACACTGAAGCTTTCTTT	CASSLEGQNTEAFF
TRBV6-6	.	TRBJ2-1	.	TGTGCCAGCAGTTCGGACGTGAGGAATGAGCAGTTCTTC	CASSSDVRNEQFF
TRBV6-1	TRBD1	TRBJ2-5	once	TGTGCCAGCAGTGCGTGGACAGGGGCGGTAGAGACCCAGTACTTC	CASSAWTGAVETQYF
TRBV7-7	TRBD1	TRBJ2-2	.	TGTGCCAGCAGCCTCGGGCAGGGGGCGAGAACCGGGGAGCTGTTTTTT	CASSLGQGARTGELFF
TRBV13	TRBD2	TRBJ2-1	medium-sized	TGTGCCAGCAGCATCAGCGGGAGGGACATGTTGAATGAGCAGTTCTTC	CASSISGRDMLNEQFF
TRBV21-1	.	TRBJ1-6	.	TGTGCCAGCCACGGTGTTGAGGACGCTGTCCGGAATTCACCCCTCCACTTT	CASHGVEDAVRNSPLHF
TRBV19	.	TRBJ2-3	.	TGTGCCAGTAGTATGATTGGATGGACGGACGGAAGGGATACGCAGTATTTT	CASSMIGWTDGRDTQYF
TRBV19	.	TRBJ2-7	.	TGTGCCAGTAGTAGAGAACAGAATTACGAGCAGTACTTC	CASSREQNYEQYF
TRBV2	.	TRBJ1-2	few	TGTGCCCCGAGGGCAGGGCTTGACTATGGCTACACCTTC	CAPRAGLDYGYTF
TRBV7-2	TRBD1	TRBJ2-6	.	TGTGCCAGCAGCCTTCATTCCGGACAGGTCTCTGGGGCCAACGTCCTGACTTTC	CASSLHSGQVSGANVLTF
TRBV6-1	.	TRBJ2-7	.	TGTGCCAGCAGTGAAGCGCGGAAAGGGTACGAGCAGTACTTC	CASSEARKGYEQYF
TRBV9	.	TRBJ2-1	.	TGTGCCAGCAGCGTAGAGAAAGCGGGTACCAATGAGCAGTTCTTC	CASSVEKAGTNEQFF
TRBV7-9	TRBD1	TRBJ2-4	.	TGTGCCAGCAGCTCGGACAGGGAGTGGCACATTCAGTACTTC	CASSSDREWHIQYF
TRBV28	TRBD2	TRBJ2-7	.	TGTGCCAGCGAGCCTCCTAGCGGGAGGGCCGGGGGGTACGAGCAGTACTTC	CASEPPSGRAGGYEQYF
TRBV7-8	.	TRBJ2-5	.	TGTGCCAGCAGCCGTACAGGGACGGAGACCCAGTACTTC	CASSRTGTETQYF
TRBV19	TRBD2	TRBJ2-1	.	TGTGCCAGTAGCGGGACTAGCGGGGGAGATGAGCAGTTCTTC	CASSGTSGGDEQFF